The 32 T cell receptor beta chains below come from one sample, sequenced in a study of blood T cell repertoires in COVID-19. Sequenced by immunoSEQ multiplex PCR; TCRdb stores in-frame clones only, minus some. The sample contains 250,000 or so clones, about 85% of which appear only once. The sample taken for sequencing was peripheral blood. The receptors were gathered from a woman aged 60-75 years with active or convalescent COVID-19.

This clone turned up a few times. The chain employs TRBV7-8 and TRBJ2-1; 7 nucleotides agree with TRBD2. The CDR3 is 20 residues long. V trimming: 5 bases; J trimming: 0 bases; junction bases outside the gene matches: 19. Germline CDR1 reads SGHVS; CDR2 reads FQNEAQ. The CDR3 coding sequence is TGTGCCAGCAGCCCGCACCAGGGCGGGAGCCGATATAGCTCCTACAATGAGCAGTTCTTC. It encodes CASSPHQGGSRYSSYNEQFF.

The chain has TRBV4-1 and TRBJ2-3; TRBD2 aligns across 9 bases. CDR1 is MGHRA and CDR2 is YSYEKL in the germline V gene. This CDR3 spans 16 amino acids. The ends lost 0 bases at V and 3 bases at J; junction bases unmatched: 4. The CDR3 protein is CASSQEERGETDTQYF. The CDR3 DNA follows: TGCGCCAGCAGCCAAGAGGAGCGGGGGGAGACAGATACGCAGTATTTT.

The chain recombines TRBV7-6 with TRBJ2-1, with D perhaps matching TRBD1 (6 bases). This CDR3 has 15 residues. V lost 2 bases, J lost 0 bases, and 8 bases lay in between. CDR1 and CDR2 from the germline V gene are SGHVS and FNYEAQ. The CDR3 spells CASSLQGSSYNEQFF. CDR3 bases: TGTGCCAGCAGCTTACAGGGGAGCTCCTACAATGAGCAGTTCTTC.

The chain employs TRBV5-1 and TRBJ1-2; 8 bases align to TRBD1. V trimming: 0 bases; J trimming: 7 bases; junction bases outside the gene matches: 8. CDR1 is SGHRS and CDR2 is YFSETQ in the germline V gene. This CDR3 contains 15 residues. The CDR3 nucleotides are TGCGCCAGCAGCTTGGCATCTCCAGGGGGCGTTGGCTACACCTTC. Translated, it gives CASSLASPGGVGYTF.

The V gene is TRBV11-1, the J gene TRBJ2-1, with 8 bases matching TRBD2. The CDR3 has 15 amino acids. V shed 2 bases, J shed 8 bases, and the junction held 8 bases outside the gene matches. The germline CDR1 and CDR2 sequences are SGHAT and FQDESV (reference sequence). The CDR3 loop is CASSLRVAGGDEQFF. CDR3 DNA sequence: TGTGCCAGCAGCTTAAGGGTGGCGGGAGGCGATGAGCAGTTCTTC.

This clone was found once. The chain combines TRBV7-3 with TRBJ2-2; the match to TRBD2 covers 7 bases. CDR1 SGHTA and CDR2 FQGTGA come from the germline V gene. The CDR3 contains 18 residues. After removal of 4 bases from V and 3 bases from J, the junction contained 14 bases not matched to a gene. The CDR3 nucleotides are TGTGCCAGCAGCTATTACGGCCGAGTGGCGGGAGACACCGGGGAGCTGTTTTTT. It translates to CASSYYGRVAGDTGELFF.

This clone was detected only once. The chain has TRBV5-1 and TRBJ2-7; no clear D gene. Germline-derived CDR1 and CDR2 are SGHRS and YFSETQ. V lost 4 bases and J lost 6, with 14 bases in between. This CDR3 spans 13 amino acids. CDR3 nucleotides: TGCGCCAGCAGCCCCCAAGGAGTACGCGAGCAGTACTTC. This sequence encodes CASSPQGVREQYF.

Details on this clone: Distinct nucleotide sequences in the sample also encode this CDR3. This rearrangement joins TRBV11-2 to TRBJ2-1, with TRBD2 identical over 12 bases. The CDR3 runs 15 residues. Germline CDR1 SGHAT, CDR2 FQNNGV. V was clipped by 5 bases and J by 4 bases; unmatched bases: 3. The CDR3 DNA reads TGTGCCAGCAGCCCTGGGACTAGCGGGTACAATGAGCAGTTCTTC. It specifies CASSPGTSGYNEQFF.

V is TRBV5-1 and J is TRBJ2-1; 12 bases match TRBD2. The CDR3 runs 17 residues. Trimming at V came to 3 bases and at J to 2 bases, leaving 6 bases not matched to a gene. In germline, CDR1 is SGHRS, CDR2 YFSETQ. The DNA of the CDR3 is TGCGCCAGCAGCTCCCCGACTAGCGGGAGTACCTACAATGAGCAGTTCTTC. This gives the protein CASSSPTSGSTYNEQFF.

The J gene is TRBJ1-6, the V gene TRBV2, with D perhaps TRBD1 (5 bases). V lost 2 bases to trimming and J lost 6 bases, with 11 bases between them. Germline V gene lookup returns CDR1 SNHLY and CDR2 FYNNEI. CDR3 length: 15 amino acids. CDR3 loop: CASSERQGSNSPLHF. The CDR3 region has the DNA TGTGCCAGCAGTGAACGGCAGGGAAGTAATTCACCCCTCCACTTT.

The gene calls are TRBV6-1 and TRBJ1-2, with 9 bases aligning to TRBD1. Losses at the gene ends were 4 bases for V and 5 bases for J; bases not matched to a gene: 11. Germline V gene sequence: CDR1 MNHNS, CDR2 SASEGT. This CDR3 is 16 amino acids long. The DNA of the CDR3 is TGTGCCAGCAGTGCCGAGAACAGGGGGCAATGGTATGGCTACACCTTC. Residues: CASSAENRGQWYGYTF.

This chain links TRBV2 with TRBJ1-1; weak D call: TRBD1 (6 bases). This CDR3 has 17 residues. Trimming took 5 bases from V and 2 from J, leaving 21 bases between them. Germline CDR1 and CDR2: SNHLY and FYNNEI. This CDR3 is CASSPPWGGEGNTEAFF. The CDR3, as DNA: TGTGCCAGCAGTCCCCCGTGGGGGGGCGAGGGTAACACTGAAGCTTTCTTT.

The J gene is TRBJ1-2, the V gene TRBV5-1; D is ambiguous. Between the trimmed V and J ends, which lost 4 bases and 3 bases, there was a span of 13 bases. Germline V lookup: CDR1 SGHRS, CDR2 YFSETQ. The CDR3 extends over 14 amino acids. The CDR3 reads CASSPSSLDYGYTF. CDR3 DNA sequence: TGCGCCAGCAGCCCCTCGAGCCTGGACTATGGCTACACCTTC.

V is TRBV9 and J is TRBJ2-7, with 10 bases aligning to TRBD2. Germline V gene lookup returns CDR1 SGDLS and CDR2 YYNGEE. V dropped 0 bases and J dropped 3; count of bases not matched to a gene: 3. CDR3 length equals 15 residues. The CDR3 sequence is CASSVGVAGGYEQYF. In nucleotides, the CDR3 is TGTGCCAGCAGCGTAGGGGTAGCGGGAGGCTACGAGCAGTACTTC.

This chain connects TRBV6-6 to TRBJ2-2; TRBD2 agrees at 10 bases. This CDR3 has 18 residues. Germline V gives CDR1 MNHNY, CDR2 SVGAGI (reference sequence). Trimming removed 5 bases from V and 4 bases from J; junction bases left unmatched: 13. The CDR3 coding sequence is TGTGCCAGCAGTCGGACTAGCGGTACCCACACCGGCACCGGGGAGCTGTTTTTT. Its translation: CASSRTSGTHTGTGELFF.

The DNA of the CDR3 is TGTGCCAGCAGCCAAGATCAAGACAGGGGCTGGGAAAAACTGTTTTTT. This encodes CASSQDQDRGWEKLFF. The chain combines TRBV4-2 with TRBJ1-4, with TRBD1 matching over 8 bases. The CDR3 is made up of 16 amino acids. Germline assignment: CDR1 LGHNA and CDR2 YNFKEQ. J lost 8 bases, V lost 0 bases, and 8 bases had no gene match.

This chain links TRBV19 with TRBJ2-1; TRBD1 is a possible D gene (5 bases). Per germline, CDR1 LNHDA and CDR2 SQIVND (reference sequence). V was cut by 2 bases and J by 9 bases, with 11 bases left in between. The CDR3 contains 13 residues. The CDR3 is CASSISREGEQFF. The CDR3 DNA reads as TGTGCCAGTAGTATATCCAGGGAAGGTGAGCAGTTCTTC.

The V and J genes are TRBV9 and TRBJ1-3, with 10 positions matching TRBD1. The CDR3 loop spans 18 amino acids. The trim removed 5 bases at V and 0 bases at J, leaving 11 bases unmatched. The germline V gene has CDR1 SGDLS and CDR2 YYNGEE. CDR3 sequence reads: CASRPGTGALSSGNTIYF. CDR3 sequence (DNA): TGTGCCAGCAGACCCGGGACAGGGGCCTTAAGCTCTGGAAACACCATATATTTT.

The rearrangement links TRBV29-1 to TRBJ1-4; D unclear. The CDR3 totals 12 residues. The V end was cut by 6 bases, the J end by 7 bases, with 12 bases between. CDR1 SQVTM and CDR2 ANQGSEA come from the germline V gene. CDR3 bases: TGCAGCGTCGCAGTCAGATCTGAAAAACTGTTTTTT. Amino acids: CSVAVRSEKLFF.

This sequence joins TRBV5-5 and TRBJ2-7; a weak D match, TRBD1 (6 bases). Germline values: CDR1 SGHKS, CDR2 YYEKEE (reference sequence). The CDR3 is 13 residues long. V gave up 3 bases and J gave up 5 bases, with 12 bases separating them. In DNA, the CDR3 is TGTGCCAGCAGCTGGATCAGGGGCGACGAGCAGTACGTC. Translation gives CASSWIRGDEQYV.

The V gene is TRBV5-8, the J gene TRBJ2-5, with TRBD2 identical over 8 bases. Germline V lookup: CDR1 SGHTS, CDR2 YDEGEE. V lost 3 bases and J lost 9; bases outside the gene matches: 16. The CDR3 totals 16 residues. The CDR3 bases are TGTGCCAGCAGCTCCCGGGTAGCGGGACCCCCTGGGGCCCAGTACTTC. Its translation is CASSSRVAGPPGAQYF. Full variable domain (rest looked up from reference TRBV5-8 and TRBJ2-5): EAGVTQSPTHLIKTRGQQATLRCSPISGHTSVYWYQQALGLGLQFLLWYDEGEERNRGNFPPRFSGRQFPNYSSELNVNALELEDSALYLCASSSRVAGPPGAQYFGPGTRLLVL.

This chain joins TRBV18 and TRBJ2-3; 7 bases match TRBD1. The V segment lost 3 bases and the J segment 2 bases; nucleotides outside the gene matches: 5. This CDR3 is 15 amino acids long. CDR1 and CDR2 from the germline V gene are KGHSH and LQKENI. DNA of the CDR3: TGTGCCAGCTCACCTAGGGGACAGACCACAGATACGCAGTATTTT. Protein sequence: CASSPRGQTTDTQYF.

The V and J genes are TRBV9 and TRBJ1-6, with 7 nucleotides matching TRBD1. Unmatched junction bases numbered 10, after V lost 8 bases and J lost 5 bases. CDR1 and CDR2 from the germline V gene are SGDLS and YYNGEE. The CDR3 spans 15 residues. CDR3 sequence reads: CASRARQGNNSPLHF. In nucleotides, the CDR3 is TGTGCCAGTCGCGCCAGACAGGGAAATAATTCACCCCTCCACTTT.

This sequence joins TRBV5-6 and TRBJ1-1; TRBD1 is a possible D gene (5 bases). The germline V and J ends were trimmed by 4 bases and 1 base, with 11 bases remaining between them. The germline V gene has CDR1 SGHDT and CDR2 YYEEEE. This CDR3 comprises 14 residues. CDR3 region: CASSPNQGNTEAFF. The CDR3 bases are TGTGCCAGCAGCCCAAATCAGGGGAACACTGAAGCTTTCTTT.

This chain uses TRBV30 with TRBJ2-7, with 8 bases lining up with TRBD1. With 5 bases clipped from V and 2 bases from J, the junction kept 5 bases outside the gene matches. This CDR3 comprises 13 residues. Germline CDR1 and CDR2: GTSNPN and SVGIG (reference sequence). The CDR3 loop reads CAWGRDRPYEQYF. CDR3 bases: TGTGCCTGGGGTCGGGACAGGCCCTACGAGCAGTACTTC.

The genes are TRBV19 and TRBJ2-2; TRBD2 aligns across 10 bases. This CDR3 is built from 16 residues. The germline gives CDR1 LNHDA, CDR2 SQIVND (reference sequence). With V trimmed by 2 bases and J by 5 bases, 5 bases remained unmatched. This CDR3 is CASSIPSGGITGELFF. The CDR3 nucleotides read TGTGCCAGTAGTATACCTAGCGGGGGCATTACCGGGGAGCTGTTTTTT.

The rearrangement joins TRBV11-3 to TRBJ2-1; D might be TRBD2 (6 bases). Deletions cut 3 bases from V and 6 bases from J, with 12 bases between. CDR3 length equals 14 residues. Per germline, CDR1 SGHNT and CDR2 YENEEA. The CDR3 nucleotides read TGTGCCAGCAGCTTGGGACCCGGGGGCAATGAGCAGTTCTTC. It is translated as CASSLGPGGNEQFF. Supplemented by reference TRBV11-3 and TRBJ2-1, the full variable domain reads EAGVVQSPRYKIIEKKQPVAFWCNPISGHNTLYWYLQNLGQGPELLIRYENEEAVDDSQLPKDRFSAERLKGVDSTLKIQPAELGDSAVYLCASSLGPGGNEQFFGPGTRLTVL.

The chain combines TRBV30 with TRBJ2-2, with 8 bases fitting TRBD2. Germline lookup yields CDR1 GTSNPN and CDR2 SVGIG (reference sequence). The CDR3 has 16 amino acids. The ends lost 0 bases at V and 1 base at J; junction bases unmatched: 4. The CDR3 coding sequence is TGTGCCTGGAGTGTACTGCGGGGGGAGAACACCGGGGAGCTGTTTTTT. Its translation: CAWSVLRGENTGELFF.

CDR3 loop: CASSLDYRLGGTGSYEQYF. DNA for the CDR3: TGTGCCAGCAGCTTAGACTATAGACTAGGGGGGACAGGGTCCTACGAGCAGTACTTC. This chain joins TRBV11-3 and TRBJ2-7; 9 nucleotides line up with TRBD1. The germline CDR1 and CDR2 sequences are SGHNT and YENEEA. This CDR3 spans 19 amino acids. With 0 bases clipped from V and 1 base from J, the junction kept 13 bases outside the gene matches.

CDR3 sequence reads: CASREGFGYEQYV. CDR3 sequence (DNA): TGTGCCAGCAGGGAGGGGTTTGGCTACGAGCAGTACGTC. J is TRBJ2-7 and V is TRBV6-5, with D perhaps TRBD2 (6 bases). The CDR3 has 13 amino acids. The germline gives CDR1 MNHEY, CDR2 SVGAGI. V lost 6 bases and J 3 bases, leaving 12 bases between the germline ends.

V is TRBV27 and J is TRBJ1-2; D may be TRBD1 (6 bases). This CDR3 is built from 13 residues. V lost 6 bases, J lost 4 bases, and 12 bases lay in between. Germline V lookup: CDR1 MNHEY, CDR2 SMNVEV (reference sequence). The CDR3 here is CASRRTAGYGYTF. CDR3 nucleotides: TGTGCCAGCAGACGGACAGCCGGCTATGGCTACACCTTC.

DNA of the CDR3: TGTGCCTGGAGTCCTAGCGGACCCTTACCTACGCAGTATTTT. Translated: CAWSPSGPLPTQYF. This sequence joins TRBV30 and TRBJ2-3; TRBD2 agrees at 7 bases. CDR1 and CDR2 (germline): GTSNPN, SVGIG (reference sequence). The CDR3 covers 14 residues. The J segment lost 8 bases and the V segment lost 2 bases, leaving 10 bases of the junction unmatched.